These T cell receptor beta chains were read from a single sample in a study of cytomegalovirus exposure and HLA in healthy donors. The data were produced by immunoSEQ multiplex PCR, yet TCRdb's version contains in-frame clones alone and is incomplete. The sample shows tens of thousands of clones, roughly four fifths of them seen only once. Specimen: PBMCs. The receptors here all came from a woman aged 40 to 50 in good health and CMV-seropositive. Each CDR3 is given with its conserved first and last residue.

TRBV9,15,CASSVGPSGKAEQFF
TRBV7-9,15,CASSAAHQGADTQYF
TRBV27,16,CASSPREIRAKNIQYF
TRBV7-2,17,CASSPRTGAVTKNIQYF
TRBV2,17,CASSGTTGDQTNEKLFF
TRBV4-3,17,CASSQVGLAGTNNEQFF
TRBV10-2,15,CASNEAGGPKNIQYF
TRBV27,14,CASSSARGRLGYTF
TRBV29-1,11,CSVRSGNTIYF
TRBV5-6,13,CASSFTDYNEQFF
TRBV18,13,CASSPDSGDTQYF